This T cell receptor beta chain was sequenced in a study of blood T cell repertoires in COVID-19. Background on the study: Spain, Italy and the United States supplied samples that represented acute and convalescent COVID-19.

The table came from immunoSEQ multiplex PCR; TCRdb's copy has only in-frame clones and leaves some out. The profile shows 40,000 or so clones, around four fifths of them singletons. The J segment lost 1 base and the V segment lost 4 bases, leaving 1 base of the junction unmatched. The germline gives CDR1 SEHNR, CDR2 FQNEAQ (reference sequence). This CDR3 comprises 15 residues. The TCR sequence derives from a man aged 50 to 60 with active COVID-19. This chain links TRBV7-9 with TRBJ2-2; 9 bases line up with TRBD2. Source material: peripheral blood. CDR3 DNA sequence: TGTGCCAGCAGCTGGACTAGCGTGAACACCGGGGAGCTGTTTTTT. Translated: CASSWTSVNTGELFF.